The sequence of this T cell receptor beta chain was determined in a study of long-term antiretroviral therapy in people with HIV. Study-wide results and limits: It was not possible to obtain data on ART adherence, viral resistance or therapy changes. HIV repertoires covered narrower CDR3 length ranges than controls did. Subsequent to ART, diversity was augmented yet persisted below that of transplant donor controls.

Assay version v3.0 of immunoSEQ was used, and it was run at survey level. Profiled with immunoSEQ multiplex PCR; TCRdb holds only in-frame clones, not every one. This table holds 25,000 to 30,000 clones, 85% to 90% found once. A word on this clone: Its specificity is not known.

Germline V gives CDR1 LNHDA, CDR2 SQIVND (reference sequence). The CDR3 covers 17 residues. Trimming took 4 bases from V and 4 from J; bases not matched to a gene: 13. Sampling of each donor yielded at least one pre-ART PBMC sample and at least two post-ART PBMC samples. This sequence originates from a man aged 40-50 years with HIV. The chain links TRBV19 to TRBJ2-1; 7 bases are a match to TRBD2. Sequenced material: unsorted PBMCs, taken roughly 2.7 years after starting antiretroviral therapy. CDR3 coding DNA: TGTGCCAGTAGTACCCCGGGGGGTAGCGGGCTGTACAATGAGCAGTTCTTC. Translated: CASSTPGGSGLYNEQFF. The complete variable domain, with remaining parts taken from reference TRBV19 and TRBJ2-1, reads DGGITQSPKYLFRKEGQNVTLSCEQNLNHDAMYWYRQDPGQGLRLIYYSQIVNDFQKGDIAEGYSVSREKKESFPLTVTSAQKNPTAFYLCASSTPGGSGLYNEQFFGPGTRLTVL.